This TCR beta chain was retrieved from a study of human T cells and chemical hapten exposure. Study background: Patients, predominantly female, presented with alopecia areata, totalis or universalis.

Trimming stripped 5 bases from V and 2 bases from J, with 12 bases between. The CDR3 has 15 residues. Study outcomes and limitations: High-frequency TCRs, those above 1 in 1000, stayed the same after DPC sensitization.

This clonotype appeared once. Antigen unknown. Individual cDNA molecules had unique molecular identifiers attached to them by the library. TCRdb independently ran MiXCR on the RACE reads; one entry per CDR3 protein. This sample has some 97,000 distinct CDR3 sequences; 25% to 30% occur once, and the top ten carry 10%. Time point given: patch test 3, about 24 weeks after DPC sensitization. This sample's treatment: therapeutic diphenylcyclopropenone sensitization with weekly scalp DPC. This chain joins TRBV12-3 or TRBV12-4 and TRBJ1-4; TRBD1 might be the D (5 bases). The material sequenced was whole blood, taken in connection with sensitization to the hapten diphenylcyclopropenone (DPC). The TCR was taken from a man aged 35-49 years with alopecia areata. Some clones in this sample may be carry-over from other donors' samples. The CDR3 DNA follows: TGTGCCAGCAGTGATCCGGGACGGACTAATGAAAAACTGTTTTTT. It translates to CASSDPGRTNEKLFF.